These 27 T cell receptor beta chains share one sample of origin, sequenced in a study of identical twins. One entry per CDR3 protein, called by TCRdb with MiXCR from the 5' RACE reads. The data hold some 730,000 distinct CDR3 sequences, with roughly 18% observed a single time. The same data also went into a second study, on T cells expressing NK-cell markers.

The sample comprised PBMCs. These receptors were obtained from a woman aged 18-30 years in good health.

This chain uses TRBV12-3 or TRBV12-4 with TRBJ1-5; unclear D gene. The V end lost 4 bases, the J end lost 3 bases, and 10 bases lay between the germline ends. The CDR3 spans 14 residues. CDR3 amino acids: CASSYGLNNQPQHF. CDR3 DNA: TGTGCCAGCAGTTACGGACTCAACAATCAGCCCCAGCATTTT.

This clonotype occurred a few times. The rearrangement joins TRBV5-5 to TRBJ2-3; D gene unclear. The CDR3 consists of 11 residues. V lost 4 bases to trimming and J lost 4 bases, with 4 bases between them. CDR1 SGHKS and CDR2 YYEKEE come from the germline V gene (reference sequence). CDR3 DNA sequence: TGTGCCAGCAGCAATGCAGATACGCAGTATTTT. Its translation: CASSNADTQYF.

This clonotype was recorded only once. The chain has TRBV20-1 and TRBJ2-5; TRBD2 matches at 7 bases. The V gene's germline CDR1 is DFQATT and CDR2 SNEGSKA (reference sequence). This CDR3 comprises 14 residues. V shed 5 bases, J shed 3 bases, and the junction held 9 bases outside the gene matches. This CDR3 is CSAGGPAGEETQYF. The CDR3 bases are TGCAGTGCTGGAGGTCCGGCGGGGGAAGAGACCCAGTACTTC.

The V and J genes are TRBV10-3 and TRBJ2-3; the D gene is possibly TRBD1 (6 bases). Per germline, CDR1 ENHRY and CDR2 SYGVKD. CDR3 length: 14 residues. V was trimmed by 8 bases and J by 3 bases, leaving 15 bases between them. The CDR3 DNA reads as TGTGCCATCCGACGTTGGGGGCTGACAGATACGCAGTATTTT. Its protein product is CAIRRWGLTDTQYF.

The rearrangement uses TRBV6-2 or TRBV6-3 and TRBJ2-7, with D possibly being TRBD2 (6 bases). V gave up 7 bases and J gave up 5 bases, with 30 bases separating them. Germline CDR1 is MNHEY and CDR2 is SVGEGT. This CDR3 has 18 residues. DNA of the CDR3: TGTGCCAGCATCTGGAGACTAGTTGGCAAAGTGGGTACCCACGAGCAGTACTTC. Its protein product is CASIWRLVGKVGTHEQYF.

This rearrangement joins TRBV27 to TRBJ2-1; 7 bases are a match to TRBD2. CDR1 and CDR2 (germline): MNHEY, SMNVEV (reference sequence). The CDR3 runs to 14 residues. V trimming: 8 bases; J trimming: 2 bases; junction bases outside the gene matches: 6. CDR3 amino acids: CASRWGGAYNEQFF. The CDR3 DNA sequence: TGTGCCAGCCGATGGGGGGGGGCCTACAATGAGCAGTTCTTC.

CDR3 sequence (DNA): TGTGCCAGCAGTTTAGGGCTAGCGGGCCGCACAGATACGCAGTATTTT. It specifies CASSLGLAGRTDTQYF. This sequence joins TRBV12-3 or TRBV12-4 and TRBJ2-3, with 8 bases identical to TRBD2. CDR3 length equals 16 residues. Trimming cost V 1 base and J 1 base; bases outside gene matches: 4.

The V gene is TRBV10-3, the J gene TRBJ2-7, with 8 bases lining up with TRBD2. The germline V gene has CDR1 ENHRY and CDR2 SYGVKD. Trimming removed 3 bases from V and 4 bases from J; junction bases left unmatched: 5. The length of the CDR3 is 14 residues. This CDR3 is CAISDEASGYEQYF. The CDR3 DNA sequence: TGTGCCATCAGTGATGAGGCTAGCGGGTACGAGCAGTACTTC.

The chain has TRBV5-1 and TRBJ2-1, with 9 bases fitting TRBD2. The CDR3 runs to 15 residues. Trimming cost V 2 bases and J 5 bases; bases outside gene matches: 5. Germline V gene lookup returns CDR1 SGHRS and CDR2 YFSETQ. CDR3 protein: CASSFGLALDNEQFF. CDR3 nucleotide sequence: TGCGCCAGCAGCTTCGGACTAGCGCTAGACAATGAGCAGTTCTTC. Full variable domain (missing parts from reference TRBV5-1 and TRBJ2-1): KAGVTQTPRYLIKTRGQQVTLSCSPISGHRSVSWYQQTPGQGLQFLFEYFSETQRNKGNFPGRFSGRQFSNSRSEMNVSTLELGDSALYLCASSFGLALDNEQFFGPGTRLTVL.

This clonotype was seen a handful of times. This rearrangement joins TRBV28 to TRBJ2-1; 7 bases align to TRBD1. Germline lookup yields CDR1 MDHEN and CDR2 SYDVKM. This CDR3 is 16 amino acids long. Trimming cost V 9 bases and J 0 bases; bases outside gene matches: 11. CDR3 in DNA: TGTGCCAGTGCCCCGGGACAGCGAAGCTCCTACAATGAGCAGTTCTTC. Protein sequence: CASAPGQRSSYNEQFF.

This clonotype was counted a few times. The chain carries TRBV5-1 and TRBJ2-7, with D perhaps matching TRBD2 (7 bases). The V end lost 5 bases, the J end lost 4 bases, and 22 bases lay between the germline ends. Germline V CDR1 and CDR2: SGHRS, YFSETQ. CDR3 length equals 16 residues. The CDR3 DNA is TGCGCCAGCAGACTACTCGGGGGGCCAGGTTTTTACGAGCAGTACTTC. Translated, it gives CASRLLGGPGFYEQYF.

As for this clonotype: At one end the junction does not follow the germline gene, possibly because of a read error. The chain is built from TRBV5-1 and TRBJ2-1, with D maybe TRBD2 (6 bases). Germline CDR1 reads SGHRS; CDR2 reads YFSETQ. CDR3 length equals 15 residues. The CDR3 protein is CASSFGGGSYNEQFF. CDR3 nucleotides: TGTGCCAGCAGCTTTGGGGGAGGTTCCTACAATGAGCAGTTCTTC.

In its sample, this clonotype was seen a few times. The rearrangement uses TRBV6-1 and TRBJ2-1; no firm D call. There are 16 residues in the CDR3. Trimming removed 6 bases at V and 0 bases at J, with 15 bases between. Germline V CDR1 and CDR2: MNHNS, SASEGT. The CDR3 nucleotides read TGTGCCAGCAGCCTTCGGTCCTCGAGCTCCTACAATGAGCAGTTCTTC. Protein: CASSLRSSSSYNEQFF.

This clonotype was recorded a few times. The chain couples TRBV12-3 or TRBV12-4 to TRBJ2-1; 8 bases are a match to TRBD2. With V trimmed by 8 bases and J by 2 bases, 5 bases remained unmatched. This CDR3 spans 14 amino acids. This chain's CDR3 is CASATGGPYNEQFF. CDR3 sequence (DNA): TGTGCCAGCGCAACGGGAGGGCCCTACAATGAGCAGTTCTTC.

The rearrangement links TRBV2 to TRBJ2-7; D may be TRBD1 or TRBD2 (5 bases each). V was trimmed by 3 bases and J by 2 bases, leaving 23 bases between them. The CDR3 spans 18 residues. CDR1 and CDR2 (germline): SNHLY, FYNNEI. As DNA, the CDR3 is TGTGCCAGCAGTGATGGTTTCTCAGTTGGGGGTATCGCCTACGAGCAGTACTTC. Amino acid sequence: CASSDGFSVGGIAYEQYF.

This clonotype was seen at least ten times. The genes are TRBV7-3 and TRBJ2-1; 9 bases are shared with TRBD2. In germline, CDR1 is SGHTA, CDR2 FQGTGA. The CDR3 has 15 amino acids. V was clipped by 5 bases and J by 2 bases; unmatched bases: 4. The CDR3 sequence is CASSPGTSTYNEQFF. CDR3 nucleotides: TGTGCCAGCAGCCCCGGGACTAGCACCTACAATGAGCAGTTCTTC.

This clonotype has more than one count but fewer than ten. The CDR3 loop reads CASSSALWTGPHQPQHF. The CDR3 region has the DNA TGTGCCAGCAGTTCCGCCCTGTGGACAGGGCCGCACCAGCCCCAGCATTTT. The gene calls are TRBV28 and TRBJ1-5; 8 nucleotides agree with TRBD1. Trimming cost V 4 bases and J 7 bases; bases outside gene matches: 15. Germline V gene data show CDR1 as MDHEN and CDR2 as SYDVKM. The CDR3 runs 17 residues.

The V gene is TRBV27, the J gene TRBJ1-2; D is perhaps TRBD1 (5 bases). CDR3 length equals 13 residues. Deletions cut 3 bases from V and 8 bases from J, with 13 bases between. Germline V gene lookup returns CDR1 MNHEY and CDR2 SMNVEV (reference sequence). The CDR3: CASSLWRGRGYTF. The CDR3 DNA reads TGTGCCAGCAGTTTGTGGAGGGGTCGAGGCTACACCTTC.

There are a few counts of this clonotype. The chain joins TRBV7-6 to TRBJ2-7; D is tentatively TRBD1 or TRBD2 (5 bases each). The CDR3 extends over 15 amino acids. V was pared by 5 bases and J by 2 bases, with 16 bases between. CDR1 and CDR2 (germline): SGHVS, FNYEAQ. In nucleotides, the CDR3 is TGTGCCAGCAGCGACGGGGCCTCAGGGACCTACGAGCAGTACTTC. This encodes CASSDGASGTYEQYF.

The chain joins TRBV20-1 to TRBJ2-7; D may be TRBD1 (6 bases). V was pared by 5 bases and J by 5 bases, with 16 bases between. Germline CDR1 is DFQATT and CDR2 is SNEGSKA (reference sequence). The CDR3 spans 13 residues. For the CDR3, the DNA is TGCAGTGCTCCGGGACAATGGTCAGACGAGCAGTACTTC. Translated: CSAPGQWSDEQYF.

The rearrangement uses TRBV5-5 and TRBJ1-1; TRBD1 might be the D (6 bases). CDR3 length equals 13 residues. The V and J ends lost 3 bases and 4 bases respectively, with 10 bases between them. CDR1 is SGHKS, CDR2 YYEKEE, per germline (reference sequence). This CDR3 is CASSWGDTTEAFF. CDR3 DNA: TGTGCCAGCAGCTGGGGGGACACCACTGAAGCTTTCTTT.

This clonotype was detected a few times. CDR3 sequence reads: CASSLRGAPSNQPQHF. The CDR3 nucleotides read TGTGCCAGCAGCCTCAGGGGCGCGCCCAGCAATCAGCCCCAGCATTTT. The V call is TRBV7-8, the J call TRBJ1-5; D is perhaps TRBD1 (6 bases). The CDR3 is made up of 16 amino acids. Deletions cut 5 bases from V and 1 base from J, with 15 bases between. Germline V gene sequence: CDR1 SGHVS, CDR2 FQNEAQ.

This chain connects TRBV6-1 to TRBJ1-6; 7 bases align to TRBD1. Germline loops: CDR1 MNHNS, CDR2 SASEGT. J was trimmed by 14 bases and V by 5 bases; bases with no gene match: 9. This CDR3 has 13 amino acids. CDR3 sequence (DNA): TGTGCCAGCAGTACGACAGGGACTCTCACCCTCCACTTT. This codes for CASSTTGTLTLHF.

The chain links TRBV12-3 or TRBV12-4 to TRBJ2-3, with D possibly TRBD2 on 7 matching bases. This CDR3 has 17 amino acids. Trimming took off 6 bases at V and 5 bases at J, with 24 bases between the two ends. CDR3 sequence (DNA): TGTGCCAGCAGCGAGGGGGGGCCTGGGCAGGGAATAGATACGCAGTATTTT. This gives the protein CASSEGGPGQGIDTQYF.

J is TRBJ1-6 and V is TRBV3-1, with D possibly being TRBD1 (5 bases). This CDR3 region has 16 residues. Germline-derived CDR1 and CDR2 are LGHDT and YNNKEL (reference sequence). Between the trimmed V and J ends, which lost 4 bases and 5 bases, there was a span of 15 bases. This chain's CDR3 is CASSPRTPSHNSPLHF. As DNA, the CDR3 is TGTGCCAGCAGCCCCCGGACACCTTCGCATAATTCACCCCTCCACTTT.

This clonotype was seen a handful of times. The chain links TRBV20-1 to TRBJ1-6; possibly TRBD1 for D (5 bases). Trimming pared 3 bases from V and 7 bases from J, leaving 13 bases between. Germline CDR1 reads DFQATT; CDR2 reads SNEGSKA (reference sequence). The CDR3 contains 14 residues. CDR3 bases: TGCAGTGCTAGGGAGGGACCGGAGAATTCACCCCTCCACTTT. Protein product: CSAREGPENSPLHF.

This clonotype was recorded at least ten times. CDR3 region: CASSLFAERTKPYEQYF. The CDR3 DNA sequence: TGTGCCAGCAGCTTATTTGCGGAAAGGACAAAACCCTACGAGCAGTACTTC. This rearrangement joins TRBV7-8 to TRBJ2-7, with TRBD1 as a possible D gene (5 bases). The CDR3 spans 17 residues. The V and J ends lost 2 bases and 2 bases respectively, with 19 bases between them. Germline loops: CDR1 SGHVS, CDR2 FQNEAQ.